The 25 T cell receptor beta chains below were found in one sample sequenced in a study of cytomegalovirus exposure and HLA in healthy donors. Primers included in the PCR were 60 Vbeta and 13 Jbeta primers. Sequencing was performed with immunoSEQ multiplex PCR; in TCRdb, only in-frame clones are kept and a portion is missing. The table includes 150,000 or so clones, around 81% detected once. Specimen: PBMCs. Every receptor here comes from a young woman in good health and CMV-seropositive.

Here the CDR3 reads CASSYPGDYQGAQYF. Written as DNA, the CDR3 is TGTGCCAGCAGTTACCCGGGGGACTACCAAGGGGCGCAGTATTTT. This chain joins TRBV6-6 and TRBJ2-3, with 7 bases aligning to TRBD2. Germline loops: CDR1 MNHNY, CDR2 SVGAGI (reference sequence). Trimming at V came to 2 bases and at J to 10 bases, leaving 12 bases not matched to a gene. The CDR3 consists of 15 residues.

The V gene is TRBV9, the J gene TRBJ1-2, with D tentatively TRBD1 (6 bases). CDR3 length: 14 amino acids. Germline lookup yields CDR1 SGDLS and CDR2 YYNGEE. V shed 3 bases and J shed 7 bases, with 16 bases lying between them. This CDR3 is CASSAEQGHGGYTF. The CDR3 DNA reads as TGTGCCAGCAGCGCGGAACAGGGTCACGGTGGCTACACCTTC.

The V and J genes are TRBV7-9 and TRBJ2-4; TRBD1 might be the D (6 bases). The V end was cut by 5 bases, the J end by 0 bases, with 20 bases between. Germline V gene lookup returns CDR1 SEHNR and CDR2 FQNEAQ (reference sequence). CDR3 length: 18 residues. The CDR3 loop is CASSRRGSEVIAKNIQYF. The CDR3 nucleotides are TGTGCCAGCAGCCGCAGGGGCTCCGAGGTCATAGCCAAAAACATTCAGTACTTC.

The V gene is TRBV19, the J gene TRBJ1-2, with 7 nucleotides matching TRBD1. The trim removed 5 bases at V and 4 bases at J, leaving 7 bases unmatched. This CDR3 has 14 amino acids. The V gene's germline CDR1 is LNHDA and CDR2 SQIVND (reference sequence). The CDR3 protein is CASSLRQGLYGYTF. The DNA for the CDR3 is TGTGCCAGTAGTCTAAGACAGGGTCTCTATGGCTACACCTTC.

The rearrangement links TRBV2 to TRBJ1-5; D is undetermined. Trimming pared 7 bases from V and 3 bases from J, leaving 13 bases between. Germline V lookup: CDR1 SNHLY, CDR2 FYNNEI. The CDR3 extends over 14 amino acids. The CDR3 region is CASTPMGNNQPQHF. As DNA, the CDR3 is TGTGCCAGCACCCCGATGGGCAACAATCAGCCCCAGCATTTT.

This rearrangement joins TRBV7-9 to TRBJ2-1; TRBD2 might be the D (6 bases). Trimming removed 5 bases at V and 10 bases at J, with 15 bases between. Germline lookup yields CDR1 SEHNR and CDR2 FQNEAQ (reference sequence). CDR3 size: 13 residues. The CDR3 DNA reads as TGTGCCAGCAGCGCGGTAGCGGCTGGGGAGCAGTTCTTC. It specifies CASSAVAAGEQFF.

The J gene is TRBJ1-2, the V gene TRBV4-1, with TRBD1 as a possible D gene (5 bases). There are 15 residues in the CDR3. V lost 3 bases to trimming and J lost 2 bases, with 13 bases between them. Germline CDR1 reads MGHRA; CDR2 reads YSYEKL. The CDR3 spells CASSHYDSENYGYTF. Here the CDR3 DNA reads TGCGCCAGCAGCCATTACGACAGCGAAAACTATGGCTACACCTTC.

The CDR3: CASGSDVGGLSTDTQYF. CDR3 DNA sequence: TGTGCTAGTGGTTCTGACGTCGGGGGGCTGAGCACAGATACGCAGTATTTT. V and J are TRBV12-5 and TRBJ2-3; tentative D call: TRBD2 (7 bases). There are 17 residues in the CDR3. The V end lost 4 bases, the J end lost 0 bases, and 17 bases lay between the germline ends. CDR1 is LGHNT and CDR2 is FRNRAP in the germline V gene.

The genes are TRBV6-5 and TRBJ1-1; TRBD1 might be the D (5 bases). CDR1 and CDR2 (germline): MNHEY, SVGAGI. The length of the CDR3 is 14 residues. The germline V and J ends were trimmed by 5 bases and 3 bases, with 13 bases remaining between them. As DNA, the CDR3 is TGTGCCAGCAGTACGACAGAGGTAGACACTGAAGCTTTCTTT. Amino acids: CASSTTEVDTEAFF.

V usage is TRBV7-2 and J usage is TRBJ2-5; 8 nucleotides agree with TRBD2. This CDR3 has 15 residues. Trimming took 5 bases from V and 4 from J; bases not matched to a gene: 9. The V gene's germline CDR1 is SGHTA and CDR2 FQGNSA. For the CDR3, the DNA is TGTGCCAGCAGCACCAACGGGGGGGCCGGAGAGACCCAGTACTTC. Its translation is CASSTNGGAGETQYF.

A remark on this clone: One end of the junction fails to match germline, which may point to a read error. This chain joins TRBV7-9 and TRBJ2-2; 7 positions match TRBD1. Germline CDR1 SEHNR, CDR2 FQNEAQ (reference sequence). The CDR3 contains 18 residues. CDR3 region: CSSSFRYSDRVNTGELFF. The CDR3 DNA follows: TGTTCCAGCAGCTTCCGCTACAGCGACAGGGTGAACACCGGGGAGCTGTTTTTT.

The chain recombines TRBV7-9 with TRBJ2-5; 8 positions agree with TRBD2. This CDR3 is 16 amino acids long. Germline trimming cut 2 bases from V and 5 bases from J; bases unmatched to any gene: 10. Germline CDR1 and CDR2: SEHNR and FQNEAQ (reference sequence). For the CDR3, the DNA is TGTGCCAGCAGCTTATATCAAGCGGGGGTAGAGGAGACCCAGTACTTC. Encoded protein: CASSLYQAGVEETQYF.

The sample holds a few counts of this clone. The chain couples TRBV14 to TRBJ1-2; D possibly corresponds to TRBD1 (6 bases). Trimming removed 8 bases at V and 7 bases at J, with 17 bases between. CDR3 length equals 13 residues. Looked up from germline, CDR1 is SGHDN and CDR2 is FVKESK. CDR3 DNA sequence: TGTGCCAGCGAGGGGGAGTCGTGGGGTGGCTACACCTTC. Amino acid sequence: CASEGESWGGYTF.

This rearrangement joins TRBV28 to TRBJ2-3; TRBD2 agrees at 9 bases. CDR1 and CDR2 from the germline V gene are MDHEN and SYDVKM. The ends lost 0 bases at V and 5 bases at J; junction bases unmatched: 12. The CDR3 is 18 amino acids. CDR3 amino acids: CASSLCNLRGGLGDTQYF. CDR3 nucleotides: TGTGCCAGCAGTTTATGCAACTTGCGGGGGGGCTTGGGAGATACGCAGTATTTT.

The rearrangement uses TRBV5-6 and TRBJ1-2, with D possibly matching TRBD1 (6 bases). Germline assignment: CDR1 SGHDT and CDR2 YYEEEE. Trimming cost V 5 bases and J 7 bases, with 18 bases left between them. This CDR3 comprises 14 residues. DNA of the CDR3: TGTGCCAGCAGTCCGACACAGGGTTCTTCTGGCTACACCTTC. It encodes CASSPTQGSSGYTF.

The rearrangement links TRBV6-1 to TRBJ2-1; 9 nucleotides line up with TRBD1. Trimming at V came to 8 bases and at J to 8 bases, leaving 10 bases not matched to a gene. The germline CDR1 and CDR2 sequences are MNHNS and SASEGT. This CDR3 contains 14 residues. The CDR3 bases are TGTGCCAGCTTACGGGACAGGGTAGGAGATGAGCAGTTCTTC. Translating it yields CASLRDRVGDEQFF.

V and J are TRBV11-2 and TRBJ1-6, with D uncertain. The CDR3 is made up of 16 amino acids. Looked up from germline, CDR1 is SGHAT and CDR2 is FQNNGV. V was cut by 4 bases and J by 9 bases, with 19 bases left in between. CDR3 DNA sequence: TGTGCCAGCAGCTCAGCGGGGAAATTAGCAGGTTCACCCCTCCACTTT. Translated, it gives CASSSAGKLAGSPLHF.

The gene calls are TRBV20-1 and TRBJ2-3, with D hard to call. Germline CDR1 is DFQATT and CDR2 is SNEGSKA (reference sequence). Trimming removed 6 bases from V and 9 bases from J, with 13 bases in between. The CDR3 sequence is 11 residues long. In DNA, the CDR3 is TGCAGTGCAGCCCCTTCGAGGACGCAGTATTTT. Its translation: CSAAPSRTQYF.

The V call is TRBV5-4, the J call TRBJ2-1, with 7 bases lining up with TRBD1. V was clipped by 4 bases and J by 7 bases; unmatched bases: 14. The CDR3 totals 16 residues. Germline CDR1 reads SGHNT; CDR2 reads YYREEE (reference sequence). The CDR3 is CASSAYRGLTFNEQFF. CDR3 DNA: TGTGCCAGCAGCGCCTACAGGGGTTTAACCTTTAATGAGCAGTTCTTC.

This clone was recorded only once. This sequence joins TRBV14 and TRBJ2-7, with 10 nucleotides matching TRBD2. This CDR3 region has 15 residues. Germline loops: CDR1 SGHDN, CDR2 FVKESK. Trimming removed 0 bases from V and 4 bases from J; junction bases left unmatched: 3. The CDR3 sequence is CASSQESGGAYEQYF. CDR3 DNA sequence: TGTGCCAGCAGCCAAGAGAGCGGGGGGGCGTACGAGCAGTACTTC.

This sequence joins TRBV29-1 and TRBJ1-1, with D unclear. This CDR3 is 12 amino acids long. V was cut by 5 bases and J by 8 bases, with 15 bases left in between. In germline, CDR1 is SQVTM, CDR2 ANQGSEA. In nucleotides, the CDR3 is TGCAGCGTTTCATCAACCAGGCTGGAAGCTTTCTTT. It translates to CSVSSTRLEAFF.

This rearrangement joins TRBV5-1 to TRBJ2-1, with D uncertain. Per the germline V gene, CDR1 is SGHRS and CDR2 is YFSETQ. V gave up 3 bases and J gave up 8 bases, with 21 bases separating them. This CDR3 is 16 amino acids long. The CDR3 reads CASSSQANPLRDEQFF. The CDR3 coding sequence is TGCGCCAGCAGCTCCCAAGCTAACCCCCTTCGGGATGAGCAGTTCTTC.

In DNA form, the CDR3 reads TGTGCCCACCAGGGGGCGCTTACCGGGGAGCTGTTTTTT. Protein product: CAHQGALTGELFF. The chain links TRBV6-6 to TRBJ2-2, with TRBD1 identical over 8 bases. Germline CDR1 MNHNY, CDR2 SVGAGI (reference sequence). CDR3 length equals 13 residues. V trimming: 11 bases; J trimming: 5 bases; junction bases outside the gene matches: 7.

The V and J genes are TRBV4-1 and TRBJ1-1, with D maybe TRBD1 (6 bases). The CDR3 is 15 amino acids. Per the germline V gene, CDR1 is MGHRA and CDR2 is YSYEKL. Trimming took 4 bases from V and 11 from J, leaving 23 bases between them. The CDR3 sequence: CASSLEGGPRKRAFF. In DNA, the CDR3 is TGCGCCAGCAGCCTAGAAGGGGGACCTCGTAAGCGCGCTTTCTTT.

V gene TRBV29-1 combines with J gene TRBJ2-1; 8 positions match TRBD1. CDR3 length: 14 amino acids. V trimming: 6 bases; J trimming: 0 bases; junction bases outside the gene matches: 4. Germline-derived CDR1 and CDR2 are SQVTM and ANQGSEA. In nucleotides, the CDR3 is TGCAGCGTCCAACAGGGGGACTCCTACAATGAGCAGTTCTTC. It codes for CSVQQGDSYNEQFF.